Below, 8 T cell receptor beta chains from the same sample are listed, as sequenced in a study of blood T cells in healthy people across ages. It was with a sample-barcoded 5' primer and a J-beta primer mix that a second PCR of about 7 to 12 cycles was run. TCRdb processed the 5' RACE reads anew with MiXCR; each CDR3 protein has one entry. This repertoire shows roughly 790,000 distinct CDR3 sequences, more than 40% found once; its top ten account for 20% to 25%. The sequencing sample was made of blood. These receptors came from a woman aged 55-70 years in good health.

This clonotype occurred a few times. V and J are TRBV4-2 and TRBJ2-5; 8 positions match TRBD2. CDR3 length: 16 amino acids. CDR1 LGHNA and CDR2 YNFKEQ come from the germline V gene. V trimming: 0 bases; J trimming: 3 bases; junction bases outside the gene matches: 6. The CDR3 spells CASSQDGVAGKETQYF. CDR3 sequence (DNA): TGTGCCAGCAGCCAAGATGGGGTAGCGGGAAAAGAGACCCAGTACTTC.

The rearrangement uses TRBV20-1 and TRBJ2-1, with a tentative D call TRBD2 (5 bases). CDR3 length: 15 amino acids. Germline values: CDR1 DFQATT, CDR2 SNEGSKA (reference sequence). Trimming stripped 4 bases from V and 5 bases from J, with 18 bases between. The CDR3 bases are TGCAGTGCTACAGTCGGGGATGTCCGTGACAATGAGCAGTTCTTC. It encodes CSATVGDVRDNEQFF.

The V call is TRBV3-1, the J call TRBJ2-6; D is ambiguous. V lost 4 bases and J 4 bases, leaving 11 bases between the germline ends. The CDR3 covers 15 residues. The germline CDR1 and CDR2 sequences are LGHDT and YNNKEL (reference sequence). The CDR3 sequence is CASSLGRWGANVLTF. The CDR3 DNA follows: TGTGCCAGCAGCCTCGGAAGGTGGGGGGCCAACGTCCTGACTTTC. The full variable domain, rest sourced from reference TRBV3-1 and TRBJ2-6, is DTAVSQTPKYLVTQMGNDKSIKCEQNLGHDTMYWYKQDSKKFLKIMFSYNNKELIINETVPNRFSPKSPDKAHLNLHINSLELGDSAVYFCASSLGRWGANVLTFGAGSRLTVL.

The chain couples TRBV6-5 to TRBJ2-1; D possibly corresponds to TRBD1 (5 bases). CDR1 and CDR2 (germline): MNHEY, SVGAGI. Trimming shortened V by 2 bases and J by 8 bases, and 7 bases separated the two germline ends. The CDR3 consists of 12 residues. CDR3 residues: CASSYAGYEQFF. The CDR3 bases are TGTGCCAGCAGTTACGCAGGGTATGAGCAGTTCTTC.

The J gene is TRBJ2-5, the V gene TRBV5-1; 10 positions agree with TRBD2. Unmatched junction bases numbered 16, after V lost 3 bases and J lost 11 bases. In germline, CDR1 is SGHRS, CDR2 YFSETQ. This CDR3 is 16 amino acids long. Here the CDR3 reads CASSSVGTSAHNEQYF. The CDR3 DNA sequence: TGCGCCAGCAGCTCTGTCGGGACTAGCGCACACAATGAGCAGTACTTC.

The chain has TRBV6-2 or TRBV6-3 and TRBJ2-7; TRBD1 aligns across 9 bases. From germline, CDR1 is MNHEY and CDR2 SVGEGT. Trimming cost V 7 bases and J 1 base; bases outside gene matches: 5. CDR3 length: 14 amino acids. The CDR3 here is CASTGTGRSYEQYF. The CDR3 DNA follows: TGTGCCAGCACCGGGACAGGGCGATCCTACGAGCAGTACTTC.

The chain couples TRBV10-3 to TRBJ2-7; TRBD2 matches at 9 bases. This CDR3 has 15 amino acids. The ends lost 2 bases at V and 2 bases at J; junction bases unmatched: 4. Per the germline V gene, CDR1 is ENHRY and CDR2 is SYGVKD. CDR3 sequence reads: CAISEGVAGAYEQYF. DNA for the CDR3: TGTGCCATCAGTGAGGGAGTAGCGGGGGCCTACGAGCAGTACTTC.

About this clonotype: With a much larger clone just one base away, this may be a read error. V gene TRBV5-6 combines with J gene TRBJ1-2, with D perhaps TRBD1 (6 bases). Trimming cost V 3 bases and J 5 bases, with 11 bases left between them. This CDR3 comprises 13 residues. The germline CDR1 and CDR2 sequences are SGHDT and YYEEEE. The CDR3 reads CASSSGQKYGYTF. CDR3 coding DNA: TGTGCCAGCAGCTCCGGACAGAAATATGGCTACACCTTC.